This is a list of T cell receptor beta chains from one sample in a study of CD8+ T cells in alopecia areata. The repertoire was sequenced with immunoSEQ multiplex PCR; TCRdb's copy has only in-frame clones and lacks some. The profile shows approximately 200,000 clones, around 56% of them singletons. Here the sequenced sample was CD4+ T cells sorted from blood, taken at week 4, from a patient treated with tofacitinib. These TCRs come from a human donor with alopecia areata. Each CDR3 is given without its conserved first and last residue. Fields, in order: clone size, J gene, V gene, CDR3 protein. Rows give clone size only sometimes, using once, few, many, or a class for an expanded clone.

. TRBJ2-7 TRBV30 AWSATGSHYEQY
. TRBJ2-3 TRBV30 AWSRKQGRADTQY
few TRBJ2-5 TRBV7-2 ASSTELGTGETQY
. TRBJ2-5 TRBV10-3 AIRQMVEETQY
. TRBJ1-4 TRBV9 ASSVDRVNEKLF
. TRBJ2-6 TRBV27 ASSALQGEYGANVLT
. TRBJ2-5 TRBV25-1 ASSGWTAEETQY
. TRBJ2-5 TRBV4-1 ASSFTGLQETQY
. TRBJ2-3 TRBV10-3 ATQGIGDTQY
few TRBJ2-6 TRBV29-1 SVGGSGEISGANVLT
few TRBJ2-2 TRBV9 ASSVGSRNTGELF
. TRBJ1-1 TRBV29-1 SAAPGGLRT
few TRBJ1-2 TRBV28 ASSEGQGAGYT
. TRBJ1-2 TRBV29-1 SGGLAPGATYGYT
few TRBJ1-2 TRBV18 ASSQEDRASYGYT
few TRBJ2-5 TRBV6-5 ASSFSGGQQETQY
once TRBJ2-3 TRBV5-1 ASSVERDTQY
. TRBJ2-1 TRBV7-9 ASSHGEGLNEQF
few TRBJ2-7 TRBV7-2 ASSPREQY
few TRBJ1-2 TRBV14 ASSHSVDDGYT
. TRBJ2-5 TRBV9 ASSEGMEETQY
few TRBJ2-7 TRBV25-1 ASAPWTSGGARDEQY
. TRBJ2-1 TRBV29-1 SVDRAISYNEQF
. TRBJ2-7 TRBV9 ASSRRAGTGEQY
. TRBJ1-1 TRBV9 ASGTGGETEAF
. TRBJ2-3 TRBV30 AWSVLTDTQY